This note documents a single TCR beta chain sequence. There is no known antigen for this receptor. Base qualities are not recorded, but no much larger clone differs from it by a single base. In this study, focal radiation therapy paired with CTLA-4 blockade (ipilimumab) was tested in patients who had chemo-refractory metastatic non-small-cell lung cancer. This sample was included in a study of radiotherapy plus CTLA-4 blockade in lung cancer (dated by TCRdb to the late 2010s). Study-level background: Among the enrolled patients, around 19% had an objective response, and 31% reached disease control. What the research found in general, with its limitations: After treatment with radiotherapy and ipilimumab, TCR clones that came from tumors expanded in the peripheral blood. Increased serum interferon-beta after radiation, together with early dynamic changes in blood T cell clones, were reported to be the strongest predictors of response.

The library relied on the immunoSEQ multiplex PCR assay. The immuneACCESS repertoire file appears here via TCRdb, limited to in-frame rearrangements. These files lack a portion of the clones; in checked studies, under half of the deficit traces to unresolved V genes, and the cause of the others is not known. The sample records 100,000 or so clones, around 86% of which are singletons. The ten largest clones add up to about 15% of the sample. V was cut back by 5 bases and J by 0 bases, leaving a gap of 9 bases between them. Reading the germline V gene (reference sequence) gives CDR1 LNHDA and CDR2 SQIVND. The CDR3 holds 14 amino acids from the cysteine to the phenylalanine. Only the CDR3 portion is preserved as DNA: 42 bases, with reading frame beginning at the first base.

The material was peripheral blood, obtained from a patient treated with radiotherapy plus ipilimumab. This receptor was obtained from a human donor with non-small cell lung cancer that progressed on radiotherapy plus ipilimumab. The sequence links TRBV19 to TRBJ2-3, and perhaps TRBD2 as D gene, on 5 matching bases. The DNA sequence is TGTGCCAGTAGTCCCCGGAGGAGCACAGATACGCAGTATTTT. Its protein product is CASSPRRSTDTQYF.